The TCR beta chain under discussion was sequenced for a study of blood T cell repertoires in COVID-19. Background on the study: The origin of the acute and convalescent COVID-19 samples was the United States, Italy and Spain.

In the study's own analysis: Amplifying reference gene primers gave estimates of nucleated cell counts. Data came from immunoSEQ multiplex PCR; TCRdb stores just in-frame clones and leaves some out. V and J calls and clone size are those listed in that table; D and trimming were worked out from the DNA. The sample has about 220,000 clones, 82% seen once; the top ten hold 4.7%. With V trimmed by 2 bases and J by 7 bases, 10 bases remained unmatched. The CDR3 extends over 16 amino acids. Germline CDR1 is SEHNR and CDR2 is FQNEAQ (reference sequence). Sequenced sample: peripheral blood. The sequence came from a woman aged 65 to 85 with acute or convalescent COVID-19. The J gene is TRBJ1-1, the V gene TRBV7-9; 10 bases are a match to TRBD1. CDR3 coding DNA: TGTGCCAGCAGCTTACGAACCGGGACAGGGGTGGTTGAAGCTTTCTTT. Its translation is CASSLRTGTGVVEAFF.